Following are 8 T cell receptor beta chains from one sample sequenced in a study of T cells in Graves' hyperthyroidism and ophthalmopathy. Amplification of TCR beta CDR3 regions was performed using RNA transcripts as template. During a first-round RT-PCR of the TCR CDR3, the HTBI primer set was used. Via MiXCR, TCRdb re-called the multiplex PCR reads, giving one row per CDR3 protein. The sample lists about 710,000 distinct CDR3 sequences; around 17% were seen once. The sample was blood. Receptors originate from a man younger than 35 with Graves' hyperthyroidism.

The J gene is TRBJ1-6, the V gene TRBV6-2 or TRBV6-3; D is ambiguous. CDR1 is MNHEY and CDR2 is SVGEGT in the germline V gene. Trimming left V 6 bases short and J 9 bases short, with 18 bases between. The CDR3 is 15 amino acids. As DNA, the CDR3 is TGTGCCAGCAGCCCTTTGAGGACGCGAACTTCACCCCTCCACTTT. Translating gives CASSPLRTRTSPLHF.

The rearrangement links TRBV29-1 to TRBJ2-3, with no clear D. Germline V gives CDR1 SQVTM, CDR2 ANQGSEA. The CDR3 runs 11 residues. Trimming removed 6 bases at V and 7 bases at J, with 11 bases between. The CDR3 here is CSVAGAHTQYF. In nucleotides, the CDR3 is TGCAGCGTCGCTGGAGCGCATACGCAGTATTTT.

The rearrangement joins TRBV28 to TRBJ2-4; tentatively, D is TRBD2 (5 bases). The CDR3 length is 15 residues. Trimming removed 5 bases from V and 1 base from J, with 12 bases in between. CDR1 is MDHEN, CDR2 SYDVKM, per germline. The CDR3 coding sequence is TGTGCCAGCAGTCCGGCGCCGGGGGCCAAAAACATTCAGTACTTC. Protein product: CASSPAPGAKNIQYF.

The chain couples TRBV25-1 to TRBJ1-2, with 7 bases that match TRBD1. V shed 1 base, J shed 3 bases, and the junction held 11 bases outside the gene matches. This CDR3 is built from 17 residues. Germline lookup yields CDR1 MGHDK and CDR2 SYGVNS. The CDR3: CASSESERGHLHYGYTF. DNA of the CDR3: TGTGCCAGCAGTGAATCGGAGAGGGGGCATTTACACTATGGCTACACCTTC.

This clonotype was detected ten times or more. V is TRBV11-2 and J is TRBJ2-5; TRBD2 matches at 8 bases. The junction had 7 bases not matched to a gene; V was cut back by 3 bases and J by 1 base. Germline V gene lookup returns CDR1 SGHAT and CDR2 FQNNGV. CDR3 length: 16 residues. The CDR3 is CASSFSSGNSQETQYF. CDR3 coding DNA: TGTGCCAGCAGCTTCAGTAGCGGGAATAGCCAAGAGACCCAGTACTTC.

The chain recombines TRBV7-9 with TRBJ2-1, with D hard to call. The CDR3 length is 12 residues. Per the germline V gene, CDR1 is SEHNR and CDR2 is FQNEAQ (reference sequence). Trimming removed 3 bases at V and 12 bases at J, with 12 bases between. DNA of the CDR3: TGTGCCAGCAGCTTTTTGCTATTTGGGCAGTTCTTC. Its protein is CASSFLLFGQFF.

The chain is built from TRBV29-1 and TRBJ1-2, with D unclear. V gave up 7 bases and J gave up 5 bases, with 14 bases separating them. In germline, CDR1 is SQVTM, CDR2 ANQGSEA. CDR3 size: 12 residues. DNA for the CDR3: TGCAGCGCTGATGCACAAAGATATGGCTACACCTTC. It codes for CSADAQRYGYTF.

This clonotype was detected ten times or more. The J gene is TRBJ2-1, the V gene TRBV28; 9 bases align to TRBD1. This CDR3 has 16 residues. Germline V gene sequence: CDR1 MDHEN, CDR2 SYDVKM. Unmatched junction bases numbered 3, after V lost 2 bases and J lost 1 base. CDR3 DNA sequence: TGTGCCAGCAGTTTAATCGGGACAGGGTCCTACAATGAGCAGTTCTTC. Translation: CASSLIGTGSYNEQFF.